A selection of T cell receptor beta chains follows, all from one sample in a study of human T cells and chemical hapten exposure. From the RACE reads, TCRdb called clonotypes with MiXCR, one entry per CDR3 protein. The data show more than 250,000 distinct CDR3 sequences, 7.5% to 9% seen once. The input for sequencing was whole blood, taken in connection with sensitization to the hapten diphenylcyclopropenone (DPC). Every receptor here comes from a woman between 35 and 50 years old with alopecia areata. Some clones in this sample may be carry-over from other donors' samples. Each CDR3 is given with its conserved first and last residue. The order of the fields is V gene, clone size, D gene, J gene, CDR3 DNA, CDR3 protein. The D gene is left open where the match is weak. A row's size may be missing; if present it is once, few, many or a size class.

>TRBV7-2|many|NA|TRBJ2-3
TGTGCCAGCAGCCGCCAGGAGAGGACAGATACGCAGTATTTT
CASSRQERTDTQYF
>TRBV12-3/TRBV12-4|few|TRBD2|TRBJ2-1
TGTGCCAGCAGTTTAATAGCGGGGAAGCAGTTCTTC
CASSLIAGKQFF
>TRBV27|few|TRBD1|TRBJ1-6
TGTGCCAGCAGGATCGGGACAGGGGTGGGGTCACCCCTCCACTTT
CASRIGTGVGSPLHF
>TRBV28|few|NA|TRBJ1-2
TGTGCCAGCAGTTTGCATGCGCTGCCCTATGGCTACACCTTC
CASSLHALPYGYTF
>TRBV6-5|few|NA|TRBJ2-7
TGTGCCAGCGGTACAGGCGACTACGAGCAGTACTTC
CASGTGDYEQYF
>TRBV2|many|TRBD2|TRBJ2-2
TGTGCCAGCAGTCACACTAGCGGGAGGCCCCTAAACACCGGGGAGCTGTTTTTT
CASSHTSGRPLNTGELFF
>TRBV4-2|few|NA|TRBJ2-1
TGTGCCAGCAGCCGAGACCAGGGAGATTACAATGAGCAGTTCTTC
CASSRDQGDYNEQFF
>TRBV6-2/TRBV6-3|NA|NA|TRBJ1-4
TGTGCCAGCAGTTACTCGACGGGGGGCGTTGAAAAACTGTTTTTT
CASSYSTGGVEKLFF
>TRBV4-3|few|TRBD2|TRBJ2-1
TGCGCCAGCAGCACGGGACTAGCGGGAGAGGATGAGCAGTTCTTC
CASSTGLAGEDEQFF
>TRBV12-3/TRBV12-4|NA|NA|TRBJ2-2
TGTGCCACCACGACAGGGAACACCGGGGAGCTGTTTTTT
CATTTGNTGELFF
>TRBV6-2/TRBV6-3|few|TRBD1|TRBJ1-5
TGTGCCAGCAGTTACGCCGGGACAGTCAATCAGCCCCAGCATTTT
CASSYAGTVNQPQHF
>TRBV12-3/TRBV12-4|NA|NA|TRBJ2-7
TGTGCCAGCAGTTTACTGGCTGGCGCCGAGCAGTACTTC
CASSLLAGAEQYF
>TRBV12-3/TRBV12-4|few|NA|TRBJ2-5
TGTGCCAGCAGTTATGGTTCCGGAGAGACCCAGTACTTC
CASSYGSGETQYF
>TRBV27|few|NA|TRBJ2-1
TGTGCCAGCAGTCTCAACTACCCCCGCAATGAGCAGTTCTTC
CASSLNYPRNEQFF
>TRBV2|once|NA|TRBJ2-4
TGTGCCAGCAGCCGGGAGTCCCTAGCCAAAAACATTCAGTACTTC
CASSRESLAKNIQYF
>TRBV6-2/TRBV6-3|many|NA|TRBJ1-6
TGTGCCAGCAGTTACGTTGGGGATTCACCCCTCCACTTT
CASSYVGDSPLHF
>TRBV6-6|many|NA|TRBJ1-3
TGTGCCAGCAGTTATGGGGCGGGCTCTGGAAACACCATATATTTT
CASSYGAGSGNTIYF
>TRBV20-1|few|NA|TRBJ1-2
TGCAGTGCTGAGGGTCTGCTGAATGGCTACACCTTC
CSAEGLLNGYTF
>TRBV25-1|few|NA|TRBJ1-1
TGTGCCAGCAGTGAACGACGGTCCACTGAAGCTTTCTTT
CASSERRSTEAFF
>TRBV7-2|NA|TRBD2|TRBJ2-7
TGTGCCAGCAGCCCTGTGGCGGGAGGGTCGGGTGAGCAGTACTTC
CASSPVAGGSGEQYF
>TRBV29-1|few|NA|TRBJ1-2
TGCAGCGTTGGAGGGTTGGACTATGGCTACACCTTC
CSVGGLDYGYTF
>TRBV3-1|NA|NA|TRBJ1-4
TGTGCCAGCAGCCCCCGGGGGGGGAATGAAAAACTGTTTTTT
CASSPRGGNEKLFF
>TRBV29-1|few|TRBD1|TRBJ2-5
TGCAGCGTTGAAAGGGCAGGGGGATGGGGAGAGACCCAGTACTTC
CSVERAGGWGETQYF
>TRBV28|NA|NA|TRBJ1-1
TGTGCCAGCAGTTTAATCAACCCGGTAGGGACTGAAGCTTTCTTT
CASSLINPVGTEAFF
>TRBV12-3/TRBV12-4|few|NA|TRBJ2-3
TGTGCCAGCAGCATTCGCCACGGCGGGAATACGCAGTATTTT
CASSIRHGGNTQYF
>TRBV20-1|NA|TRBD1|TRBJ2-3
TGCAGTGCTGGGGACAGGGGACCAGATACGCAGTATTTT
CSAGDRGPDTQYF
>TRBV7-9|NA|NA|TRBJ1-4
TGTGCCAGCAGCTTAGCCCCGCAGGCAACTAATGAAAAACTGTTTTTT
CASSLAPQATNEKLFF
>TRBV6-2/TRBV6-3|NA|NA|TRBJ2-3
TGTGCCAGCCGCACAGGGGCGGGAGTATTGACAGATACGCAGTATTTT
CASRTGAGVLTDTQYF
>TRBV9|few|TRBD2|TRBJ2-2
TGTGCCAGCACCGGACTAGTCGCCGGGGAGCTGTTTTTT
CASTGLVAGELFF
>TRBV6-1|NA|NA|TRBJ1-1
TGTGCCAGCACCGACAGGCGCACTGAAGCTTTCTTT
CASTDRRTEAFF
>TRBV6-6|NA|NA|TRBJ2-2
TGTGCCAGCAGTTACTCGATGGGACTCCGGACCGGGGAGCTGTTTTTT
CASSYSMGLRTGELFF
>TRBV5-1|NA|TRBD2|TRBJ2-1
TGCGCCAGCACCCCTCCACTAGCGGGAGTGCTCAATGAGCAGTTCTTC
CASTPPLAGVLNEQFF
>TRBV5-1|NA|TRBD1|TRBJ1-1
TGCGCCAGCAGGTCGACAGGGTTGAACACTGAAGCTTTCTTT
CASRSTGLNTEAFF
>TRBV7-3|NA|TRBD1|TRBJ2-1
TGTGCCAGCAGTCCCGGGACAGAGGACAATGAGCAGTTCTTC
CASSPGTEDNEQFF
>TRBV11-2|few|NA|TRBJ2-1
TGTGCCAGCAGCCGAGGGGATGAGCAGTTCTTC
CASSRGDEQFF
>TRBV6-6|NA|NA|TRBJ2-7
TGTGCCAGCAGTTACCGGGACGGTCCCCTGGAGCAGTACTTC
CASSYRDGPLEQYF
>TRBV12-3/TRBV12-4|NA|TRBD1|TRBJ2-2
TGTGCCAGCAAAGTTACAGGGGCGGACACCGGGGAGCTGTTTTTT
CASKVTGADTGELFF
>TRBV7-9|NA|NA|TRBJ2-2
TGTGCCAGCCGTCCCGCCGGCGGGGAGCTGTTTTTT
CASRPAGGELFF
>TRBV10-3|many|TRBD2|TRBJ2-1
TGTGCCATCAGTACTAGCGGGGGCTCCTACAATGAGCAGTTCTTC
CAISTSGGSYNEQFF
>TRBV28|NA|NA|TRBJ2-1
TGTGCCAGCAGTGCTGACTACTACAATGAGCAGTTCTTC
CASSADYYNEQFF
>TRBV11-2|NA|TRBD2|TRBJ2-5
TGTGCCTGCGGACTAGCGGAACAAGAGACCCAGTACTTC
CACGLAEQETQYF
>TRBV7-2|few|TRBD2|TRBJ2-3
TGTGCCAGCAGCGAGACTAGCCTCCGGGCAGATACGCAGTATTTT
CASSETSLRADTQYF
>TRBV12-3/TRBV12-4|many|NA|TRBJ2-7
TGTGCCAGCAATCCCGGAGGGGGGTCCTACGAGCAGTACTTC
CASNPGGGSYEQYF
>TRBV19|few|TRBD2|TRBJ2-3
TGTGCCAGTAGTTCACGCCAGGCAGAGACTAGCGGGAGAACAGATACGCAGTATTTT
CASSSRQAETSGRTDTQYF
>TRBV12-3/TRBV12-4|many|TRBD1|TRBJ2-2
TGTGCCAGCAGTCCGACAGGGGTCACCGGGGAGCTGTTTTTT
CASSPTGVTGELFF
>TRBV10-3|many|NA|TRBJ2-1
TGTGCCATCAGTGTTGGGGGGACGATGGGCAATGAGCAGTTCTTC
CAISVGGTMGNEQFF
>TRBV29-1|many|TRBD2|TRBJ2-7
TGCAGCGTTCTATTAGCGGGTAGCTCCTACGAGCAGTACTTC
CSVLLAGSSYEQYF
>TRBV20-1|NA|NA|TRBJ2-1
TGCAGTGCTAGAGACCTGGGGGGCGCCTGGATGAATGAGCAGTTCTTC
CSARDLGGAWMNEQFF
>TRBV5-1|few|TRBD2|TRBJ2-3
TGCGCCAGCGGACTAGCGGGTACGCCTGACACAGATACGCAGTATTTT
CASGLAGTPDTDTQYF
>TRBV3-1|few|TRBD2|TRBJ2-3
TGTGCCAGCAGCCAAGCCGCTAGCGGGGTAGATACGCAGTATTTT
CASSQAASGVDTQYF
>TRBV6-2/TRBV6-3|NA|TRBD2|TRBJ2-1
TGTGCCAGCAGTACCCGGACTAGCGGGAGGACCAATGAGCAGTTCTTC
CASSTRTSGRTNEQFF
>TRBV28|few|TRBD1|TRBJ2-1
TGTGCCAGCATATCAGGGGGCTCCTACTACAATGAGCAGTTCTTC
CASISGGSYYNEQFF
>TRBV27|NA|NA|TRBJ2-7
TGTGCCAGCAGTTTTGGTGGGAAAGGTTACGAGCAGTACTTC
CASSFGGKGYEQYF
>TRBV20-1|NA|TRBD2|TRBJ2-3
TGCAGTGCTAGAGATGCCCTAGCGGGGAGCACAGATACGCAGTATTTT
CSARDALAGSTDTQYF